The 19 T cell receptor beta chains given below trace back to one sample, sequenced in a study of control samples from healthy donors and cancer patients. This table comes from immunoSEQ multiplex PCR, and its TCRdb copy is limited to in-frame clones, with some not included. The sample yields 110,000 to 150,000 clones, roughly 94% seen once. Sequences were obtained from PBMCs. These receptors all stem from a man in his sixties with colorectal cancer.

The chain uses TRBV5-1 and TRBJ2-3, with TRBD1 matching over 8 bases. The CDR3 totals 15 residues. The junction had 8 bases not matched to a gene; V was cut back by 4 bases and J by 4 bases. Germline values: CDR1 SGHRS, CDR2 YFSETQ. This CDR3 reads CASSLGGQASDTQYF. The CDR3 DNA reads as TGCGCCAGCAGCCTGGGGGGACAGGCCTCAGATACGCAGTATTTT.

This rearrangement joins TRBV7-2 to TRBJ2-3, with 10 bases aligning to TRBD2. The trim removed 4 bases at V and 4 bases at J, leaving 8 bases unmatched. The CDR3 runs to 16 residues. Germline V lookup: CDR1 SGHTA, CDR2 FQGNSA. The CDR3 loop is CASSSRAGGRADTQYF. The CDR3 DNA is TGTGCCAGCAGCTCGCGAGCGGGGGGGAGAGCAGATACGCAGTATTTT.

The table lists this clone with a few counts. The chain joins TRBV5-1 to TRBJ1-2, with D possibly matching TRBD1 (5 bases). CDR1 is SGHRS, CDR2 YFSETQ, per germline. This CDR3 is built from 16 residues. The V gene lost 4 bases and the J gene lost 0 bases, with 16 bases spanning the gap. CDR3 region: CASSGGDRLANYGYTF. In nucleotides, the CDR3 is TGCGCCAGCAGCGGCGGGGACCGCTTAGCTAACTATGGCTACACCTTC.

The V and J genes are TRBV5-1 and TRBJ2-5; 7 bases agree with TRBD1. V lost 0 bases to trimming and J lost 2 bases; unmatched junction nucleotides: 4. This CDR3 comprises 15 residues. CDR1 and CDR2 (germline): SGHRS, YFSETQ. The CDR3 here is CASSLEGRGQETQYF. The DNA for the CDR3 is TGCGCCAGCAGCTTGGAGGGCAGGGGGCAAGAGACCCAGTACTTC.

The chain is built from TRBV4-1 and TRBJ1-4; the D gene is possibly TRBD1 (6 bases). Trimming left V 4 bases short and J 0 bases short, with 12 bases between. CDR1 and CDR2 (germline): MGHRA, YSYEKL. CDR3 length: 16 residues. This CDR3 reads CASSRGDTATNEKLFF. The CDR3 DNA sequence: TGCGCCAGCAGCCGAGGGGACACCGCAACTAATGAAAAACTGTTTTTT.

The J gene is TRBJ1-6, the V gene TRBV3-1 (or the pseudogene TRBV3-2), with unresolved D. The germline CDR1 and CDR2 sequences are LGHDT and YNNKEL (reference sequence). The germline V and J ends were trimmed by 6 bases and 7 bases, with 10 bases remaining between them. CDR3 length equals 13 residues. CDR3 DNA sequence: TGTGCCAGCAGAATTATGGACAATTCACCCCTCCACTTT. It is translated as CASRIMDNSPLHF.

This chain uses TRBV3-1 (or the pseudogene TRBV3-2) with TRBJ1-1; TRBD1 matches at 9 bases. Germline CDR1 is LGHDT and CDR2 is YNNKEL (reference sequence). V shed 6 bases and J 4 bases; nucleotides not matched to a gene: 9. The CDR3 consists of 15 residues. The CDR3, as DNA: TGTGCCAGCAGGCTACAGGGGGCGGGGGGCACTGAAGCTTTCTTT. This codes for CASRLQGAGGTEAFF.

This chain connects TRBV29-1 to TRBJ1-2, with D uncertain. This CDR3 contains 11 residues. Trimming shortened V by 7 bases and J by 5 bases, and 11 bases separated the two germline ends. Germline-derived CDR1 and CDR2 are SQVTM and ANQGSEA. CDR3 sequence reads: CSALGRYGYTF. In nucleotides, the CDR3 is TGCAGCGCTCTAGGGCGGTATGGCTACACCTTC.

The J gene is TRBJ1-2, the V gene TRBV19; D possibly corresponds to TRBD1 (6 bases). The V end lost 4 bases, the J end lost 11 bases, and 14 bases lay between the germline ends. CDR3 length: 12 residues. The V gene's germline CDR1 is LNHDA and CDR2 SQIVND (reference sequence). The CDR3 protein is CASSTPPTGYTF. The CDR3 nucleotides read TGTGCCAGTAGTACACCGCCTACAGGGTACACCTTC.

The genes are TRBV9 and TRBJ1-1, with no clear D. The V and J ends lost 5 bases and 0 bases respectively, with 11 bases between them. The CDR3 is 14 residues long. The germline V gene encodes CDR1 SGDLS and CDR2 YYNGEE. The CDR3 DNA follows: TGTGCCAGCAGGGAAGCCCGGATGAACACTGAAGCTTTCTTT. It specifies CASREARMNTEAFF.

V usage is TRBV6-1 and J usage is TRBJ2-7; D possibly uses TRBD1 or TRBD2 (6 bases each). CDR1 and CDR2 from the germline V gene are MNHNS and SASEGT. CDR3 length: 13 residues. Trimming removed 3 bases from V and 6 bases from J, with 12 bases in between. The DNA for the CDR3 is TGTGCCAGCAGTGAGTTGGGGGGCGGCGAGCAGTACTTC. This codes for CASSELGGGEQYF.

Concerning this clone itself: This specimen includes other DNA sequences encoding the same CDR3. This chain joins TRBV29-1 and TRBJ1-2; 7 bases fit TRBD1. Germline assignment: CDR1 SQVTM and CDR2 ANQGSEA. V shed 7 bases, J shed 4 bases, and the junction held 3 bases outside the gene matches. This CDR3 spans 11 amino acids. CDR3 sequence (DNA): TGCAGCGCTGGGGACAGCTATGGCTACACCTTC. Its protein is CSAGDSYGYTF.

V gene TRBV6-6 combines with J gene TRBJ2-3, with no clear D. Germline CDR1 MNHNY, CDR2 SVGAGI (reference sequence). The CDR3 sequence is 12 residues long. V lost 2 bases, J lost 3 bases, and 3 bases lay in between. CDR3 in amino acids: CASSYETDTQYF. The CDR3 DNA reads TGTGCCAGCAGTTACGAGACAGATACGCAGTATTTT.

CDR3 amino acids: CASSLVGTGTSWSGNTIYF. In DNA form, the CDR3 reads TGTGCCAGCAGCTTGGTGGGGACAGGGACGTCATGGTCTGGAAACACCATATATTTT. The chain has TRBV5-6 and TRBJ1-3, with 9 nucleotides matching TRBD1. The CDR3 totals 19 residues. Germline CDR1 and CDR2: SGHDT and YYEEEE. V was clipped by 0 bases and J by 1 base; unmatched bases: 11.

The rearrangement joins TRBV10-3 to TRBJ2-1, with D perhaps given as TRBD1 or TRBD2 (5 bases each). V was pared by 0 bases and J by 5 bases, with 17 bases between. Germline V gene data show CDR1 as ENHRY and CDR2 as SYGVKD. The CDR3 spans 17 residues. CDR3 loop: CAISESSGTELDNEQFF. CDR3 bases: TGTGCCATCAGTGAGTCATCCGGGACGGAACTCGACAATGAGCAGTTCTTC.

The gene calls are TRBV7-2 and TRBJ2-1; TRBD2 aligns across 8 bases. The V gene end was trimmed by 1 base and the J gene end by 2 bases; junction bases not matched to a gene: 7. Germline loops: CDR1 SGHTA, CDR2 FQGNSA. The CDR3 extends over 17 amino acids. This chain's CDR3 is CASSLGSLRGAYNEQFF. The DNA of the CDR3 is TGTGCCAGCAGCTTAGGGTCGTTGCGGGGGGCCTACAATGAGCAGTTCTTC.

The chain combines TRBV19 with TRBJ2-7; TRBD2 matches at 12 bases. Germline lookup yields CDR1 LNHDA and CDR2 SQIVND (reference sequence). V dropped 8 bases and J dropped 3; count of bases not matched to a gene: 5. The CDR3 totals 14 residues. CDR3 in amino acids: CASRRTSGDYEQYF. The CDR3 bases are TGTGCCAGTCGTCGGACTAGCGGGGACTACGAGCAGTACTTC.

The chain couples TRBV27 to TRBJ1-1; 8 nucleotides agree with TRBD1. V lost 6 bases to trimming and J lost 1 base; unmatched junction nucleotides: 10. Germline V gene lookup returns CDR1 MNHEY and CDR2 SMNVEV (reference sequence). The CDR3 is made up of 16 amino acids. CDR3 residues: CASSKGQALRNTEAFF. CDR3 bases: TGTGCCAGCAGCAAGGGACAGGCCCTTAGGAACACTGAAGCTTTCTTT.

V usage is TRBV28 and J usage is TRBJ1-6; the D is unclear. V was clipped by 3 bases and J by 6 bases, with 3 bases between them. CDR3 length: 12 amino acids. From germline, CDR1 is MDHEN and CDR2 SYDVKM. The CDR3 loop is CASSFFNSPLHF. In nucleotides, the CDR3 is TGTGCCAGCAGTTTCTTTAATTCACCCCTCCACTTT.